This T cell receptor (beta chain) was recovered during a study of Graves' ophthalmopathy and Graves' hyperthyroidism. RNA transcripts yielded amplified TCR beta CDR3 regions. HTBI-primed RT-PCR formed the first round, and a multiplex PCR formed the second. One entry per CDR3 protein, called by TCRdb with MiXCR from the multiplex PCR reads. The sample lists under 20,000 distinct CDR3 sequences, about 46% occurring once. Study results and limitations: A 13-signature model separated ophthalmopathy from stable hyperthyroidism, reaching 85% to 90% sensitivity and roughly 82% specificity cross-validated.

Regarding this clonotype: Its antigen is currently unknown.

Germline V CDR1 and CDR2: SNHLY, FYNNEI. V shed 7 bases and J 5 bases; nucleotides not matched to a gene: 17. The CDR3 sequence is 16 residues long. People with hyperthyroidism were aged 18 to 65 and newly diagnosed, under 2 months' duration. Certain patients were not enrolled. These were patients with other autoimmune diseases, uncontrolled infections, pregnancy or lactation. PBMCs were obtained from about 9.5 ml of fresh peripheral blood. The rearrangement joins TRBV2 to TRBJ2-7, with TRBD1 matching 7 bases. The origin of this receptor is a woman in her thirties or forties with stable Graves' hyperthyroidism. The specimen was peripheral blood. The chain's CDR3 is CASIHPGDSRGNEQYF. CDR3 bases: TGTGCCAGCATTCACCCCGGGGACAGCCGAGGGAACGAGCAGTACTTC.